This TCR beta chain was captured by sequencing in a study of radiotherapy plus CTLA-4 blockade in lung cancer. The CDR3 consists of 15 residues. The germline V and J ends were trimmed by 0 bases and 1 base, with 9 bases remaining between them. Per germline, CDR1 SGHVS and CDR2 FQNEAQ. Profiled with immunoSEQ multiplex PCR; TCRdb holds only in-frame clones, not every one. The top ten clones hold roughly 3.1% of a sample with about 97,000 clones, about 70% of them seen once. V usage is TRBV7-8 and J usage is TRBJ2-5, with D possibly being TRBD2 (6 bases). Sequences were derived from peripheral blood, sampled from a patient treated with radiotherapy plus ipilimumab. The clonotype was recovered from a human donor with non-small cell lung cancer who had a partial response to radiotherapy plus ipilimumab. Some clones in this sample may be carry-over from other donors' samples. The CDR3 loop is CASSLAGGRQETQYF. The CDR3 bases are TGTGCCAGCAGCTTAGCGGGGGGTCGCCAAGAGACCCAGTACTTC. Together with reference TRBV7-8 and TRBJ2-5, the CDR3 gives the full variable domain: GAGVSQSPRYKVAKRGQDVALRCDPISGHVSLFWYQQALGQGPEFLTYFQNEAQLDKSGLPSDRFFAERPEGSVSTLKIQRTQQEDSAVYLCASSLAGGRQETQYFGPGTRLLVL.